These 5 T cell receptor beta chains were sequenced from one sample in a study of response to subunit inactivated influenza vaccine. In TCRdb, the RT-PCR reads were re-called with MiXCR into one record per CDR3 protein. The data show around 650,000 distinct CDR3 sequences, approximately 14% seen once. Sequencing used PBMCs from blood, obtained approximately 13 days after vaccination. These receptors all come from a man aged 45-65 years who received an inactivated influenza vaccine.

This clonotype has more than one count but fewer than ten. The chain recombines TRBV6-1 with TRBJ1-1, with TRBD1 as a possible D gene (6 bases). Trimming stripped 7 bases from V and 0 bases from J, with 12 bases between. The CDR3 runs 14 residues. CDR1 and CDR2 (germline): MNHNS, SASEGT. DNA of the CDR3: TGTGCCAGCACTGGACAGCCGATGAACACTGAAGCTTTCTTT. Encoded protein: CASTGQPMNTEAFF.

There are a few counts of this clonotype. This chain links TRBV7-2 with TRBJ2-3; possibly TRBD1 or TRBD2 for D (6 bases each). The V end was cut by 4 bases, the J end by 1 base, with 12 bases between. Germline assignment: CDR1 SGHTA and CDR2 FQGNSA. This CDR3 region has 15 residues. The CDR3 spells CASSSPGGRTDTQYF. As DNA, the CDR3 is TGTGCCAGCAGCTCCCCTGGGGGGCGCACAGATACGCAGTATTTT.

This clonotype was counted at least ten times. This rearrangement joins TRBV4-3 to TRBJ2-7; TRBD1 aligns across 9 bases. The CDR3 has 16 residues. Looked up from germline, CDR1 is LGHNA and CDR2 is YSLEER. V gave up 7 bases and J gave up 7 bases; unmatched junction bases: 17. CDR3 amino acids: CASKRNREQGAAEQYF. The CDR3 bases are TGCGCCAGCAAGAGAAATCGGGAACAGGGGGCGGCGGAGCAGTACTTC.

The J gene is TRBJ1-1, the V gene TRBV4-1; D perhaps matches TRBD1 (6 bases). This CDR3 is 12 amino acids long. Trimming removed 1 base from V and 10 bases from J, with 10 bases in between. The germline V gene encodes CDR1 MGHRA and CDR2 YSYEKL. The DNA for the CDR3 is TGCGCCAGCAGCCAAGGGACAGTCGGAGCTTTCTTT. Translation: CASSQGTVGAFF.

This chain connects TRBV20-1 to TRBJ1-1, with 8 bases that match TRBD1. After removal of 6 bases from V and 2 bases from J, the junction contained 5 bases not matched to a gene. Germline V gene data show CDR1 as DFQATT and CDR2 as SNEGSKA (reference sequence). This CDR3 region has 13 residues. The CDR3 sequence: CSAKQGVNTEAFF. CDR3 coding DNA: TGCAGTGCCAAACAGGGGGTCAACACTGAAGCTTTCTTT.